This TCR beta chain was recovered during a study of T cell responses to AZD1222 COVID-19 vaccine (dated by TCRdb to about 2021). General notes on the study: Because spike-specific TCR depth and breadth did not differ between the two schedules, AZD1222 recipients who got a second dose at roughly 4 weeks were pooled with those who got a second dose at roughly 12 weeks. TCR sequencing covered some 250 trial participants: 200 to 220 given two doses of AZD1222 and 26 given two doses of MenACWY control vaccine. Trial participants were enrolled by age into subgroups of 18-55, 56-69 and 70-plus years, and around 150, 28 and 57 TCR-sequenced participants, respectively, were included in these subgroups.

The research as a whole found: Epitopes outside the regions mutated in the B.1.351 and B.1.1.7 variants were reportedly recognized by nearly half of the unique spike-specific TCRs. In the small 56-69-year group, the increase in depth fell short of significance, most likely because of low power. After two AZD1222 doses, both the breadth and the depth of spike-specific TCRs were significantly higher than at day 0 and than in MenACWY recipients. Most participants were white British and females outnumbered males, and the authors suggested that clonal diversity may have been underestimated. Conclusions about previously exposed vaccinees were limited because only six AZD1222 recipients were SARS-CoV-2 seropositive at baseline. The vaccine-associated CD4 TCRs covered the entire spike protein, and the dominant responses fell in regions 160-218 and 743-854. Because no day 14 peak-response samples were available, repertoires were characterized only after the peak T cell response.

This specimen's time point label, interpreted: baseline before first vaccination. Samples from vaccinated people were obtained from the UK trials COV001 and COV002, which included a single-blind randomized controlled phase 2/3 trial of AZD1222 (ChAdOx1 nCoV-19) in healthy adults. Trial participant PBMC samples were collected at day 0 and day 28 after the second dose for TCRbeta chain sequencing. The CDR3 regions of human TCRbeta chains were subjected to immunosequencing. The paper's processing steps were these. Repertoire TCRs were checked for matches against a reference library of SARS-CoV-2-specific TCRs that had been generated using the MIRA antigen-specificity platform. Breadth meant the fraction of unique TCRs that were SARS-CoV-2-associated, whereas depth meant the fraction of total T cells that were SARS-CoV-2-associated. Using the MIRA data, every spike-specific TCR was mapped to the spike region that the TCR reacted to and assigned to either a CD4 or a CD8 class. Log10-transformed breadth and depth values were compared by one-way ANOVA with Sidak's multiple comparisons tests. TCRdb's version of the immuneACCESS table is confined to in-frame rearrangements and falls short of the full clone set. An unresolved V gene accounts for under half of the shortfall where checked; the remainder is of unknown origin. The DNA was the basis for D and trimming; V, J and clone size are from that table. This sample lists about 130,000 clones; 70% to 90% were detected once. The top ten clonotypes cover approximately 20% of the sample.

On this clone itself: What antigen it recognizes has not been identified. Base qualities are not provided; no much larger clone lies one nucleotide away.

The material sequenced was peripheral blood, taken on day 0 of AZD1222 vaccination. The TCR was taken from an adult in good health.

Here the CDR3 is given as CASRTVTEAFF. The bases read TGTGCCAGCAGAACGGTCACTGAAGCTTTCTTT. This chain joins TRBV12-3 or TRBV12-4 to TRBJ1-1; confidence is insufficient to name the D gene. The CDR3 has 11 amino acids, counting the end cysteine and phenylalanine. The entry retains the CDR3 DNA only, 33 bases that are in frame from base 1. V sheds 6 bases and J sheds 4 bases, leaving 6 bases between their ends.